The 30 T cell receptor beta chains reported below all come from one sample, sequenced in a study of neurological immune-mediated disorders (dated by TCRdb to between 2019 and 2020). Library creation used 5' RACE. Instrument on record: Illumina HiSeq 2500. TCRdb reran the public reads through fastp at Q25 and MiXCR, keeping productive beta chains. Each entry merges the rows of one CDR3 protein and shows their most common DNA and genes. The sample table holds approximately 70,000 distinct CDR3 sequences, of which roughly 10% were seen once. The ten largest clonotypes hold 8.5% to 10% of the sample. The time point label for this specimen denotes: longitudinal time-point 1 (baseline). Source material: PBMCs. The receptors shown here come from a man aged 30 to 45 in good health.

Details on this clonotype: This clone may be a read error of a much larger clone one base away. The V and J genes are TRBV14 and TRBJ2-7; 9 bases are shared with TRBD1. The CDR3 extends over 14 amino acids. J was trimmed by 2 bases and V by 3 bases; bases with no gene match: 2. Looked up from germline, CDR1 is SGHDN and CDR2 is FVKESK. The CDR3 DNA reads TGTGCCAGCAGCCAGGGGACAGGGACCTACGAGCAGTACTTC. As protein: CASSQGTGTYEQYF.

This clonotype was counted many times. This sequence joins TRBV3-1 and TRBJ2-2; D is ambiguous. V was clipped by 0 bases and J by 7 bases, with 6 bases between them. The CDR3 is 13 amino acids. Germline CDR1 LGHDT, CDR2 YNNKEL (reference sequence). The CDR3 region has the DNA TGTGCCAGCAGCCAAGATCTTGTCGGGGAGCTGTTTTTT. It specifies CASSQDLVGELFF.

This clonotype was picked up many times. The J gene is TRBJ2-1, the V gene TRBV6-1; 8 bases match TRBD1. The V and J ends lost 7 bases and 10 bases, in that order; junction bases with no gene match: 3. Germline lookup yields CDR1 MNHNS and CDR2 SASEGT. The CDR3 is made up of 11 amino acids. The CDR3, as DNA: TGTGCCAGCACCACAGGGGGGGAGCAGTTCTTC. Translating it yields CASTTGGEQFF.

The sample holds many counts of this clonotype. This chain joins TRBV11-2 and TRBJ1-2; D uncertain. The ends were cut back, 1 base at V and 8 bases at J, with 17 bases in the middle. Germline V gene lookup returns CDR1 SGHAT and CDR2 FQNNGV. This CDR3 contains 15 residues. CDR3 amino acids: CASSLGEIRSLGYTF. The DNA of the CDR3 is TGTGCCAGCAGCTTAGGGGAAATACGGAGTCTCGGCTACACCTTC. The full variable domain, its missing parts supplied by reference TRBV11-2 and TRBJ1-2, is EAGVAQSPRYKIIEKRQSVAFWCNPISGHATLYWYQQILGQGPKLLIQFQNNGVVDDSQLPKDRFSAERLKGVDSTLKIQPAKLEDSAVYLCASSLGEIRSLGYTFGSGTRLTVV.

This clonotype appeared many times. The chain has TRBV5-1 and TRBJ2-1, with TRBD2 matching over 7 bases. The V and J ends lost 0 bases and 9 bases, in that order; junction bases with no gene match: 9. The CDR3 runs to 15 residues. Germline CDR1 is SGHRS and CDR2 is YFSETQ. CDR3 sequence (DNA): TGCGCCAGCAGCTTGGGTAGCGGGCCAAGGGGTGAGCAGTTCTTC. It is translated as CASSLGSGPRGEQFF.

This chain joins TRBV30 and TRBJ1-4; D gene unclear. The CDR3 covers 15 residues. Between the trimmed V and J ends, which lost 2 bases and 7 bases, there was a span of 17 bases. Germline V gene data show CDR1 as GTSNPN and CDR2 as SVGIG (reference sequence). Written as DNA, the CDR3 is TGTGCCTGGAGTTACCCCGGAGGGTCGACTGAAAAACTGTTTTTT. It specifies CAWSYPGGSTEKLFF.

The rearrangement joins TRBV10-3 to TRBJ2-1; 8 nucleotides line up with TRBD1. Trimming removed 9 bases from V and 6 bases from J; junction bases left unmatched: 4. This CDR3 spans 12 amino acids. The germline V gene has CDR1 ENHRY and CDR2 SYGVKD. The CDR3 reads CAITTGANEQFF. DNA for the CDR3: TGTGCCATTACGACAGGGGCCAATGAGCAGTTCTTC.

This clonotype appeared a few times. This may arise from a read error, as a much more abundant clone is one base away. The chain joins TRBV24-1 to TRBJ2-2; D not certain. The germline CDR1 and CDR2 sequences are KGHDR and SFDVKD. The CDR3 has 14 residues. V was trimmed by 7 bases and J by 4 bases, leaving 12 bases between them. CDR3 amino acids: CATRESASTGELFF. The CDR3 nucleotides are TGTGCCACCAGGGAGAGCGCGAGCACCGGGGAGCTGTTTTTT.

This clonotype showed up many times. V gene TRBV27 combines with J gene TRBJ2-3; D perhaps matches TRBD1 (5 bases). Germline V gene sequence: CDR1 MNHEY, CDR2 SMNVEV (reference sequence). Trimming took off 5 bases at V and 5 bases at J, with 11 bases between the two ends. The CDR3 is 13 residues long. The CDR3 sequence: CASSPGRGDTQYF. The CDR3 region has the DNA TGTGCCAGCAGTCCTGGAAGGGGAGATACGCAGTATTTT.

This clonotype was detected ten times or more. This chain joins TRBV7-9 and TRBJ2-7, with D perhaps TRBD1 (5 bases). CDR1 and CDR2 from the germline V gene are SEHNR and FQNEAQ (reference sequence). V was pared by 0 bases and J by 3 bases, with 12 bases between. The CDR3 extends over 15 amino acids. In DNA, the CDR3 is TGTGCCAGCAGCTTAGCGTCCCAGGGAAACTACGAGCAGTACTTC. It is translated as CASSLASQGNYEQYF. Full variable domain (missing parts from reference TRBV7-9 and TRBJ2-7): DTGVSQNPRHKITKRGQNVTFRCDPISEHNRLYWYRQTLGQGPEFLTYFQNEAQLEKSRLLSDRFSAERPKGSFSTLEIQRTEQGDSAMYLCASSLASQGNYEQYFGPGTRLTVT.

This clonotype came up many times. V gene TRBV20-1 combines with J gene TRBJ2-7; D is undetermined. Trimming pared 0 bases from V and 3 bases from J, leaving 15 bases between. This CDR3 is built from 15 residues. The germline V gene encodes CDR1 DFQATT and CDR2 SNEGSKA (reference sequence). CDR3 DNA: TGCAGTGCTAGAGATCGATCCCTCGGAGTCTACGAGCAGTACTTC. It specifies CSARDRSLGVYEQYF.

This clonotype was seen a handful of times. V usage is TRBV7-2 and J usage is TRBJ2-7, with D perhaps TRBD2 (5 bases). The germline V gene encodes CDR1 SGHTA and CDR2 FQGNSA. The germline V and J ends were trimmed by 1 base and 4 bases, with 11 bases remaining between them. This CDR3 has 14 amino acids. CDR3 sequence: CASSLVAGNYEQYF. The CDR3 nucleotides read TGTGCCAGCAGCTTAGTGGCCGGGAATTACGAGCAGTACTTC.

This clonotype was counted many times. The chain links TRBV4-1 to TRBJ1-1; no firm D call. Germline V CDR1 and CDR2: MGHRA, YSYEKL. The CDR3 spans 15 residues. Trimming removed 11 bases at V and 5 bases at J, with 24 bases between. The CDR3 sequence is CASSSNMEMGTEAFF. CDR3 bases: TGCGCCTCATCCTCCAATATGGAGATGGGAACTGAAGCTTTCTTT.

This clonotype turned up a few times. The rearrangement uses TRBV28 and TRBJ1-2, with 9 bases matching TRBD1. The CDR3 is made up of 14 amino acids. CDR1 and CDR2 from the germline V gene are MDHEN and SYDVKM. Trimming at V came to 3 bases and at J to 5 bases, leaving 4 bases not matched to a gene. CDR3 sequence (DNA): TGTGCCAGCAGTTTGCCCGGGACAGGGTATGGCTACACCTTC. This sequence encodes CASSLPGTGYGYTF.

This clonotype was picked up many times. V usage is TRBV7-2 and J usage is TRBJ1-3; D is possibly TRBD1 (5 bases). In germline, CDR1 is SGHTA, CDR2 FQGNSA. The CDR3 runs to 14 residues. Trimming took 2 bases from V and 6 from J, leaving 11 bases between them. The CDR3 sequence: CASSLLGALNTIYF. The CDR3 coding sequence is TGTGCCAGCAGCTTATTAGGGGCCTTAAACACCATATATTTT.

The chain has TRBV7-2 and TRBJ2-3; a weak D match, TRBD1 (6 bases). CDR1 SGHTA and CDR2 FQGNSA come from the germline V gene. This CDR3 spans 15 amino acids. Trimming stripped 6 bases from V and 1 base from J, with 14 bases between. This chain's CDR3 is CTSSSQGGGTDTQYF. The CDR3, as DNA: TGTACCAGCAGTTCACAGGGTGGTGGCACAGATACGCAGTATTTT.

Ten or more counts support this clonotype. The V and J genes are TRBV28 and TRBJ2-5; 7 positions agree with TRBD1. Germline V gives CDR1 MDHEN, CDR2 SYDVKM. The CDR3 spans 14 residues. Unmatched junction bases numbered 4, after V lost 3 bases and J lost 3 bases. The CDR3 nucleotides read TGTGCCAGCAGTTTGGGGACAGATGAAGAGACCCAGTACTTC. Translated: CASSLGTDEETQYF.

This clonotype was recorded at least ten times. This chain links TRBV12-3 or TRBV12-4 with TRBJ2-7; 10 bases agree with TRBD2. The ends lost 7 bases at V and 7 bases at J; junction bases unmatched: 10. The CDR3 runs 14 residues. The CDR3 loop is CASNNGLAVPEQYF. CDR3 DNA sequence: TGTGCCAGCAACAACGGACTAGCGGTACCAGAGCAGTACTTC.

This clonotype has at least ten counts. J is TRBJ1-2 and V is TRBV12-3 or TRBV12-4, with a possible D match to TRBD1 (5 bases). CDR3 length equals 12 residues. V gave up 6 bases and J gave up 4 bases, with 9 bases separating them. As DNA, the CDR3 is TGTGCCAGCAGCCGCGACAGCTATGGCTACACCTTC. Translation gives CASSRDSYGYTF.

Ten or more counts support this clonotype. The chain carries TRBV28 and TRBJ1-4, with D tentatively TRBD1 (5 bases). From germline, CDR1 is MDHEN and CDR2 SYDVKM. The CDR3 is made up of 15 amino acids. V was trimmed by 7 bases and J by 0 bases, leaving 12 bases between them. The DNA of the CDR3 is TGTGCCAGCACTACACCGGGACCAACTAATGAAAAACTGTTTTTT. It encodes CASTTPGPTNEKLFF. Complete variable domain (other parts from reference TRBV28 and TRBJ1-4): DVKVTQSSRYLVKRTGEKVFLECVQDMDHENMFWYRQDPGLGLRLIYFSYDVKMKEKGDIPEGYSVSREKKERFSLILESASTNQTSMYLCASTTPGPTNEKLFFGSGTQLSVL.

In this sample, this clonotype turned up many times. The rearrangement joins TRBV7-9 to TRBJ1-2; D may be TRBD1 (6 bases). Trimming took off 4 bases at V and 7 bases at J, with 16 bases between the two ends. This CDR3 comprises 14 residues. Germline-derived CDR1 and CDR2 are SEHNR and FQNEAQ (reference sequence). This CDR3 reads CASSSTGPNSGYTF. CDR3 nucleotides: TGTGCCAGCAGCTCGACAGGTCCAAACAGTGGCTACACCTTC.

This sequence joins TRBV12-3 or TRBV12-4 and TRBJ2-7; 7 bases are a match to TRBD2. The CDR3 loop spans 13 amino acids. After removal of 9 bases from V and 2 bases from J, the junction contained 7 bases not matched to a gene. This CDR3 is CASVPSGTYEQYF. The CDR3 DNA sequence: TGTGCCAGTGTCCCTAGCGGAACCTACGAGCAGTACTTC.

This clonotype has a count of ten or more. The chain recombines TRBV20-1 with TRBJ1-1, with 7 bases fitting TRBD1. V dropped 0 bases and J dropped 4; count of bases not matched to a gene: 8. In germline, CDR1 is DFQATT, CDR2 SNEGSKA (reference sequence). The CDR3 has 15 amino acids. The CDR3: CSARDRKGASTEAFF. In nucleotides, the CDR3 is TGCAGTGCTAGAGATAGGAAGGGGGCAAGCACTGAAGCTTTCTTT.

This clonotype has at least ten counts. The chain couples TRBV7-2 to TRBJ2-3; D unclear. CDR1 is SGHTA and CDR2 is FQGNSA in the germline V gene. Trimming cost V 2 bases and J 4 bases, with 16 bases left between them. The CDR3 length is 16 residues. The CDR3 DNA follows: TGTGCCAGCAGCTTACCAACCTCAGATGGGCCAGATACGCAGTATTTT. Amino acid sequence: CASSLPTSDGPDTQYF.

As regards this clonotype: One end of the junction is discordant with germline, which a read error may explain. J is TRBJ2-1 and V is TRBV12-3 or TRBV12-4; 10 bases are a match to TRBD1. The CDR3 extends over 13 amino acids. The CDR3 DNA is TGTACCAGCAGTTTGGGACAGGGGAATGAGCAGTTCTTC. This codes for CTSSLGQGNEQFF.

The J gene is TRBJ2-7, the V gene TRBV2; possibly TRBD1 for D (5 bases). Trimming removed 5 bases at V and 3 bases at J, with 14 bases between. There are 14 residues in the CDR3. The germline gives CDR1 SNHLY, CDR2 FYNNEI. The CDR3 DNA sequence: TGTGCCAGCAGTCCAGGGAATATCGGCTACGAGCAGTACTTC. Amino acid sequence: CASSPGNIGYEQYF.

This clonotype has at least ten counts. The V and J genes are TRBV4-1 and TRBJ2-2; D not certain. The CDR3 runs 12 residues. The germline V and J ends were trimmed by 3 bases and 6 bases, with 5 bases remaining between them. Germline values: CDR1 MGHRA, CDR2 YSYEKL. Here the CDR3 reads CASSHTPGELFF. In DNA, the CDR3 is TGCGCCAGCAGCCATACGCCCGGGGAGCTGTTTTTT.

This clonotype was counted ten times or more. The chain is built from TRBV27 and TRBJ2-1; possibly TRBD2 for D (6 bases). Germline V gene sequence: CDR1 MNHEY, CDR2 SMNVEV (reference sequence). This CDR3 region has 16 residues. Trimming took 2 bases from V and 2 from J, leaving 13 bases between them. CDR3: CASSLSETRPYNEQFF. In DNA, the CDR3 is TGTGCCAGCAGTTTAAGTGAGACTAGACCCTACAATGAGCAGTTCTTC.

This clonotype was observed at least ten times. The CDR3 sequence: CSANDNEQFF. As DNA, the CDR3 is TGCAGTGCCAATGACAATGAGCAGTTCTTC. The V gene is TRBV20-1, the J gene TRBJ2-1; D not resolved. CDR1 and CDR2 (germline): DFQATT, SNEGSKA (reference sequence). The ends were cut back, 6 bases at V and 5 bases at J, with 5 bases in the middle. The CDR3 covers 10 residues.

Ten or more counts support this clonotype. The rearrangement links TRBV2 to TRBJ2-5; D ambiguous. Trimming pared 5 bases from V and 2 bases from J, leaving 9 bases between. This CDR3 has 13 residues. The germline gives CDR1 SNHLY, CDR2 FYNNEI. DNA of the CDR3: TGTGCCAGCAGTATAACGGGTCAAGAGACCCAGTACTTC. Translation gives CASSITGQETQYF.